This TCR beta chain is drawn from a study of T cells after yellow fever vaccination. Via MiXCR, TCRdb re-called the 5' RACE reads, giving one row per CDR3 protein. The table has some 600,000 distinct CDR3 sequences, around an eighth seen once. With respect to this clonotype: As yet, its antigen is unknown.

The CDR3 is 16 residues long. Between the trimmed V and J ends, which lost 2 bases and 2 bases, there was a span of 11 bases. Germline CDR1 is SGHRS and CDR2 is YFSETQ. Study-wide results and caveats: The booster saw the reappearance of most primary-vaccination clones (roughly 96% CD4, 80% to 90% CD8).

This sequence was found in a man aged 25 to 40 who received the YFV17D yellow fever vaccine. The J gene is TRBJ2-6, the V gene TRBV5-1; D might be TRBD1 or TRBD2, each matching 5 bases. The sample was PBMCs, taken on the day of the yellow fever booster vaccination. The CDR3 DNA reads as TGCGCCAGCAGCTTCGGGGCGCAGGCTGGGGCCAACGTCCTGACTTTC. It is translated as CASSFGAQAGANVLTF.